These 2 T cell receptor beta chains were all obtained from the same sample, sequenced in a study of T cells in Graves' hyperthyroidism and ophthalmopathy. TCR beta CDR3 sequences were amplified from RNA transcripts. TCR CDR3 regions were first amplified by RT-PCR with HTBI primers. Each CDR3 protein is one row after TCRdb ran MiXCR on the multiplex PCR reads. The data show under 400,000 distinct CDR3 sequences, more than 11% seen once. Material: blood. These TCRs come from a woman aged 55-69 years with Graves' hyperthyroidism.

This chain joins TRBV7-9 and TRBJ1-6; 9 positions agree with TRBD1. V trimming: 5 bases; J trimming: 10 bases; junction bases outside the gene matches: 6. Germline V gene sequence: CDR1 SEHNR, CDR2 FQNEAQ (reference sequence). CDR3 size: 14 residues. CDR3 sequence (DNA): TGTGCCAGCAGCGTGGGACAGGGCCCCTCACCCCTCCACTTT. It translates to CASSVGQGPSPLHF.

CDR3: CASSQSPVVNYEQYF. The CDR3 region has the DNA TGTGCCAGCTCACAAAGTCCAGTGGTTAACTACGAGCAGTACTTC. The chain couples TRBV18 to TRBJ2-7; D remains unclear. The V gene's germline CDR1 is KGHSH and CDR2 LQKENI. V lost 4 bases and J lost 3, with 16 bases in between. The CDR3 is 15 amino acids. Complete variable domain (other parts from reference TRBV18 and TRBJ2-7): NAGVMQNPRHLVRRRGQEARLRCSPMKGHSHVYWYRQLPEEGLKFMVYLQKENIIDESGMPKERFSAEFPKEGPSILRIQQVVRGDSAAYFCASSQSPVVNYEQYFGPGTRLTVT.